The clone carrying this TCR beta chain has only a few counts. The target antigen is unknown. This record belongs to a study of response to subunit inactivated influenza vaccine. TCRdb reanalysed the RT-PCR reads using MiXCR and keeps one entry per CDR3 protein. The table includes 500,000 to 600,000 distinct CDR3 sequences, about 10% detected once. Study-wide results and limits: The authors offered the suggestion that each seasonal influenza vaccination recruits few new T cells.

The CDR3 loop spans 16 amino acids. Germline loops: CDR1 MNHNS, CDR2 SASEGT. With V trimmed by 8 bases and J by 4 bases, 12 bases remained unmatched. The same sample was also studied in work on T cells expressing NK-cell markers. As that report states: TCR beta cDNA was generated via 5'RACE template switching incorporating UMIs. Most of the eight sequenced donors were HCMV-seropositive; one was seronegative. Each of roughly 6 donors carried dominant NKG2C+ clonotypes accounting for about 1.0-7.0% of CD8+ T cells. HCMV specificity of expanded NKG2C+ T cell clones remained unclear.

This chain links TRBV6-1 with TRBJ2-1, with 9 bases lining up with TRBD2. This receptor was identified in a man aged 50 to 60 who received an inactivated influenza vaccine. This specimen consisted of PBMCs from blood, obtained on the day of vaccination. The CDR3 nucleotides read TGTGCCAGCGGGGAAAGGATCGGACTAGCGTACAATGAGCAGTTCTTC. It yields the protein CASGERIGLAYNEQFF.